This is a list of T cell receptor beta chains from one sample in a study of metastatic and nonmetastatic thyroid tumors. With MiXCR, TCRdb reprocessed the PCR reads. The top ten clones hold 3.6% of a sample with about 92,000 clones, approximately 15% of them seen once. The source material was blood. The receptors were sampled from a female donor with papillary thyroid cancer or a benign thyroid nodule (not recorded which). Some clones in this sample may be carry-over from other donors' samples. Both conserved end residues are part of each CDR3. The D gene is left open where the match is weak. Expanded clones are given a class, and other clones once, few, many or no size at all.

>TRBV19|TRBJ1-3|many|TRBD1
CASSKGTGTETGNTIYF
TGTGCCAGTAGTAAAGGGACAGGGACAGAAACTGGAAACACCATATATTTT
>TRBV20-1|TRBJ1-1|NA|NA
CSVKDSENNEAFF
TGCAGTGTTAAGGATTCGGAGAACAATGAAGCTTTCTTT
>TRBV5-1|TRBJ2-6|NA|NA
CASRSSSRTVGANVLTF
TGCGCCAGCAGATCGAGTTCGCGGACAGTTGGGGCCAACGTCCTGACTTTC
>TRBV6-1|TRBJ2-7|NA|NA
CASSSRRRNYEQYF
TGTGCCAGCAGTTCCAGGAGGAGGAACTACGAGCAGTACTTC
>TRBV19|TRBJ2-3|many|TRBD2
CASSIGTSASTDTQYF
TGTGCCAGTAGTATCGGGACTAGCGCTAGCACAGATACGCAGTATTTT
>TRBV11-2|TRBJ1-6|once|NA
CANSFYSNSPLHF
TGTGCCAACAGCTTTTACAGCAATTCACCCCTCCACTTT
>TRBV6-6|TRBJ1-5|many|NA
CASSYERNNQPQHF
TGTGCCAGCAGTTACGAGAGGAACAATCAGCCCCAGCATTTT
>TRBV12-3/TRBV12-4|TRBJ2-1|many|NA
CASSFLQGLNEQFF
TGTGCCAGCAGTTTCTTGCAGGGTCTCAATGAGCAGTTCTTC
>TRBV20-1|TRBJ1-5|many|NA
CSARVGTDSNQPQHF
TGCAGTGCTAGAGTCGGGACGGATAGCAATCAGCCCCAGCATTTT
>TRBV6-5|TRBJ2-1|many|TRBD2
CASRPGLAGYPSLYNEQFF
TGTGCCAGCAGACCTGGACTAGCGGGGTACCCTTCTCTTTACAATGAGCAGTTCTTC
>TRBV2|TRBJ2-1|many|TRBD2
CASSDGLAGLYNEQFF
TGTGCCAGCAGTGACGGACTAGCGGGTCTCTACAATGAGCAGTTCTTC
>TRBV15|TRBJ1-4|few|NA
CPTIVGLGEKLFF
TGTCCCACCATCGTCGGGTTAGGTGAAAAACTGTTTTTT
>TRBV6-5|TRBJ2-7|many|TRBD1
CASSYADRAYEQYF
TGTGCCAGCAGTTACGCCGACAGGGCCTACGAGCAGTACTTC
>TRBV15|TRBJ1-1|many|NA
CATSRDPRLEGGAFF
TGTGCCACCAGCAGAGATCCCAGGTTGGAGGGGGGGGCTTTCTTT
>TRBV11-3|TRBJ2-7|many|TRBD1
CASSRGGQGGHEQYF
TGTGCCAGCAGCCGGGGGGGACAGGGGGGCCACGAGCAGTACTTC
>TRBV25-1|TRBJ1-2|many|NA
CASSDNSGGRGYTF
TGTGCCAGCAGTGACAACTCGGGTGGGAGAGGCTACACCTTC
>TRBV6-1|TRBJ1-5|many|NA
CASRPPGGEGRQPQHF
TGTGCCAGCAGACCCCCTGGGGGAGAGGGGCGTCAGCCCCAGCATTTT
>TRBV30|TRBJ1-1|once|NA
CAWSGQINTEAFF
TGTGCCTGGAGTGGACAGATTAACACTGAAGCTTTCTTT
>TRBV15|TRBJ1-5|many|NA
CATSTGRSLRSPQHF
TGTGCCACCAGCACCGGTCGGAGCCTTCGGTCCCCCCAGCATTTT
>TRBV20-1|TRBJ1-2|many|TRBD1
CRAEPLRGSYGYTF
TGCAGGGCCGAACCCCTCAGGGGGTCCTATGGCTACACCTTC
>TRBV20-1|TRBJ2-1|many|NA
CSARFSGANTGTYRLGEQFF
TGCAGTGCTAGGTTCTCAGGGGCTAACACCGGGACATATCGGTTGGGTGAGCAGTTCTTC
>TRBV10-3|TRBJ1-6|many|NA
CAISESANSPLHF
TGTGCCATCAGTGAGAGCGCCAATTCACCCCTCCACTTT
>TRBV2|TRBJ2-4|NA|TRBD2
CASSEDGGALNIQYF
TGTGCCAGCAGTGAGGACGGGGGGGCCTTGAACATTCAGTACTTC
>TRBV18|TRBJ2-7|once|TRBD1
CASSQGAKTYEQYF
TGTGCCAGCTCACAGGGGGCGAAGACCTACGAGCAGTACTTC
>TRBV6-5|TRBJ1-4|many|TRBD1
CASSYEAGGEKLFF
TGTGCCAGCAGTTACGAGGCAGGGGGTGAAAAACTGTTTTTT
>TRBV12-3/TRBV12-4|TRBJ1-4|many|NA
CASSFKGSTNEKLFF
TGTGCCAGCAGTTTTAAGGGCTCGACTAATGAAAAACTGTTTTTT
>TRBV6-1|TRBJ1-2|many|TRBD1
CATLTRDRVMGRDGYTF
TGTGCCACCTTGACCCGGGACAGGGTGATGGGTCGAGATGGCTACACCTTC
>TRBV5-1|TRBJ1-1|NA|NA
CASSGGNTGLGTEAFF
TGCGCCAGCAGCGGGGGTAACACCGGGTTGGGGACTGAAGCTTTCTTT
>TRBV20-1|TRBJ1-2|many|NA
CSASLDYGYTF
TGCAGTGCTAGCCTGGACTATGGCTACACCTTC
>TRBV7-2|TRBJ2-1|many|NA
CASSWTDNEQFF
TGTGCCAGCAGCTGGACTGACAATGAGCAGTTCTTC
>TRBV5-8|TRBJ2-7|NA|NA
CASSHPSAGHYEQYF
TGTGCCAGCAGCCACCCCTCGGCGGGGCACTACGAGCAGTACTTC
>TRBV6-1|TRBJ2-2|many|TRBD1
CASSVSTGDTGELFF
TGTGCCAGCAGTGTATCCACAGGGGACACCGGGGAGCTGTTTTTT
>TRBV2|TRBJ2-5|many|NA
CASLVGETQYF
TGTGCCAGCCTCGTTGGGGAGACCCAGTACTTC